Included here is one TCR beta chain sequence, with context. Sequencing was performed with immunoSEQ multiplex PCR; in TCRdb, only in-frame clones are kept and a portion is missing. The sample lists roughly 300,000 clones, around 85% occurring once. These data come from a study of blood T cell repertoires in COVID-19. It was during active infection that Seattle patients were enrolled and then longitudinally followed. The germline CDR1 and CDR2 sequences are MNHEY and SVGEGT. The CDR3 runs 14 residues. V was pared by 5 bases and J by 3 bases, with 2 bases of the junction left unmatched. This clonotype was obtained from a woman aged 25 to 39 with COVID-19, enrolled during active disease. V and J are TRBV6-2 or TRBV6-3 and TRBJ2-7; TRBD2 aligns across 12 bases. The sample comprised peripheral blood. DNA of the CDR3: TGTGCCAGCAGTCAGACTAGCGGGGGCTACGAGCAGTACTTC. This gives the protein CASSQTSGGYEQYF.